Given below is one T cell receptor beta chain in context. The CDR3 is 15 residues long. Trimming removed 0 bases at V and 10 bases at J, with 18 bases between. CDR1 SGHAT and CDR2 FQNNGV come from the germline V gene. This record comes from a study of cytomegalovirus exposure and HLA in healthy donors. In the PCR, 60 Vbeta and 13 Jbeta primers were used. Repertoires were generated with immunoSEQ multiplex PCR, while TCRdb's copy carries only in-frame clones and drops some. This sample's clone table lists about 20,000 clones. The genes are TRBV11-2 and TRBJ1-1; D is ambiguous. This clonotype originated in a man in his fifties or sixties in good health and CMV-seropositive. The sequencing sample was made of PBMCs. The CDR3 here is CASSLDLLYGDGAFF. DNA of the CDR3: TGTGCCAGCAGCTTAGATCTCCTATACGGGGATGGAGCTTTCTTT.